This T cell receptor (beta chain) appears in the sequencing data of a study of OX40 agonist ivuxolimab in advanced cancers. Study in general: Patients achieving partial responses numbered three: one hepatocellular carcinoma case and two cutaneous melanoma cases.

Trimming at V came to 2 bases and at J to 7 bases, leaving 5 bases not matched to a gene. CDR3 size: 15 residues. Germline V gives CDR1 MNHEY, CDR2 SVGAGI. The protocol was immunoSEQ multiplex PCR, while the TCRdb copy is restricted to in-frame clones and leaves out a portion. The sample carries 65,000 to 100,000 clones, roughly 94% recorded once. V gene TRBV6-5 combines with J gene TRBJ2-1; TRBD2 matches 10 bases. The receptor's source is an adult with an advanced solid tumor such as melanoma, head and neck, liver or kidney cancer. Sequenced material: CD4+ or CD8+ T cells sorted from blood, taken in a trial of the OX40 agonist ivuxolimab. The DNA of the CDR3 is TGTGCCAGCAGTTACAGCACTAGCGGGATAAATGAGCAGTTCTTC. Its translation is CASSYSTSGINEQFF.